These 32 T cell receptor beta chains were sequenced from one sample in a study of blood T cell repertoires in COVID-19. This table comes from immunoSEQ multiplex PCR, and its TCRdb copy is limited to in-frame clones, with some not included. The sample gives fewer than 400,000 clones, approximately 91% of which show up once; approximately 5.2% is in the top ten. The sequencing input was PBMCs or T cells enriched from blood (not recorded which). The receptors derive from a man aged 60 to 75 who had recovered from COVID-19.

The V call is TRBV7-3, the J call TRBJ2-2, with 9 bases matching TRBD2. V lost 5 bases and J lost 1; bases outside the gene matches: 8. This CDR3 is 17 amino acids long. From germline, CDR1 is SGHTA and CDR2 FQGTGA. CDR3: CASSPSLAGVNTGELFF. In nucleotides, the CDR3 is TGTGCCAGCAGCCCCTCTTTAGCGGGAGTGAACACCGGGGAGCTGTTTTTT.

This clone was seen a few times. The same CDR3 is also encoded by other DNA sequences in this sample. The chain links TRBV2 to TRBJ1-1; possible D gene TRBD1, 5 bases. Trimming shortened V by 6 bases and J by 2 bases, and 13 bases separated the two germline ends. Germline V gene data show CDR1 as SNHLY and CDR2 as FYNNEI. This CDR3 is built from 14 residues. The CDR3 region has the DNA TGTGCCAGCAGGGAGGGGCTCGTTAACACTGAAGCTTTCTTT. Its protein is CASREGLVNTEAFF.

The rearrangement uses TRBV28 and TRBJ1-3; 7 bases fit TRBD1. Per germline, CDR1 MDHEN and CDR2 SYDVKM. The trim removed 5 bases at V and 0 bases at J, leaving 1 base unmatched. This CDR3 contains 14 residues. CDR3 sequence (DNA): TGTGCCAGCAGTCGGACAGGCTCTGGAAACACCATATATTTT. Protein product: CASSRTGSGNTIYF.

CDR3 coding DNA: TGCGCCAGCAGCATAGGGATTCCGCAAGCGGGGCAAACGCAGTATTTT. It specifies CASSIGIPQAGQTQYF. This chain connects TRBV5-1 to TRBJ2-3, with TRBD2 matching 7 bases. After removal of 4 bases from V and 9 bases from J, the junction contained 17 bases not matched to a gene. Germline CDR1 is SGHRS and CDR2 is YFSETQ. The CDR3 runs to 16 residues.

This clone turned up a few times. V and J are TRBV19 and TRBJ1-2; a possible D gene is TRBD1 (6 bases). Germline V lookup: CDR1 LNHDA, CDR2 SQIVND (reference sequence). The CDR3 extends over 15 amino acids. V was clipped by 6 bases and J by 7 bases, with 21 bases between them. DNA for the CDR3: TGTGCCAGTAGCCCTGAGAACAGGGCATCTCGTGGCTACACCTTC. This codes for CASSPENRASRGYTF.

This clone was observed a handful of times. The CDR3 nucleotides read TGCAGCGTTGCCCTGGACAGGGCTAATTCACCCCTCCACTTT. It codes for CSVALDRANSPLHF. J is TRBJ1-6 and V is TRBV29-1, with 8 bases matching TRBD1. CDR1 is SQVTM and CDR2 is ANQGSEA in the germline V gene. The CDR3 consists of 14 residues. V shed 4 bases, J shed 6 bases, and the junction held 5 bases outside the gene matches.

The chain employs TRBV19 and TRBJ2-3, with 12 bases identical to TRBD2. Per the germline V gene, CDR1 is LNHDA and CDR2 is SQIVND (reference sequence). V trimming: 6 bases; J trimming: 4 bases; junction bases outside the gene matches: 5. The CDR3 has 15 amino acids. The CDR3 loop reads CASRTGTSGPDTQYF. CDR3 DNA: TGTGCCAGTAGGACAGGGACTAGCGGGCCAGATACGCAGTATTTT. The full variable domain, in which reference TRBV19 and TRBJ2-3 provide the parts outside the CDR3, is DGGITQSPKYLFRKEGQNVTLSCEQNLNHDAMYWYRQDPGQGLRLIYYSQIVNDFQKGDIAEGYSVSREKKESFPLTVTSAQKNPTAFYLCASRTGTSGPDTQYFGPGTRLTVL.

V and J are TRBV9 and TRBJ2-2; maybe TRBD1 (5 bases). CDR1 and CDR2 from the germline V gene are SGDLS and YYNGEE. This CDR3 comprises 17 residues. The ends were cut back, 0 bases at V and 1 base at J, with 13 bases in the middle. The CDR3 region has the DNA TGTGCCAGCAGCGTAGGATCCAGGGTTGAGAACACCGGGGAGCTGTTTTTT. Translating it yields CASSVGSRVENTGELFF.

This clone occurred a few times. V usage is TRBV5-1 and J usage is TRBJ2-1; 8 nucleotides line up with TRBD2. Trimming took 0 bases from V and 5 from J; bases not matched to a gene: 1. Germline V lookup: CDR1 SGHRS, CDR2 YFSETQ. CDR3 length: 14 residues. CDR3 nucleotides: TGCGCCAGCAGCTTGGGTAGCGGGAACAATGAGCAGTTCTTC. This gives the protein CASSLGSGNNEQFF. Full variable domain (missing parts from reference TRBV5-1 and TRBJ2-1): KAGVTQTPRYLIKTRGQQVTLSCSPISGHRSVSWYQQTPGQGLQFLFEYFSETQRNKGNFPGRFSGRQFSNSRSEMNVSTLELGDSALYLCASSLGSGNNEQFFGPGTRLTVL.

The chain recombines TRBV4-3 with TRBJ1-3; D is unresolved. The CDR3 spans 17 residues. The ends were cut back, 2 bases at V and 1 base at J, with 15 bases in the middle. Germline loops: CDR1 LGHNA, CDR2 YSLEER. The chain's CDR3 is CASSQSGSPRSGNTIYF. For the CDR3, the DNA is TGCGCCAGCAGCCAAAGCGGGTCTCCAAGGTCTGGAAACACCATATATTTT.

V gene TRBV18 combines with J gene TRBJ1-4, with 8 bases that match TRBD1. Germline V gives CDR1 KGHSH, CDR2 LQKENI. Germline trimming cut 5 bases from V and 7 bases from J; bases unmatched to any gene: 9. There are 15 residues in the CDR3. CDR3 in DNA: TGTGCCAGCTCAACCTCGACAGGGGCGGGTGAAAAACTGTTTTTT. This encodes CASSTSTGAGEKLFF.

This chain's CDR3 is CATSDSRGSGRNEQFF. The CDR3 region has the DNA TGTGCCACCAGTGACTCCCGAGGTAGCGGGAGAAATGAGCAGTTCTTC. The chain is built from TRBV24-1 and TRBJ2-1; 9 nucleotides align to TRBD2. The CDR3 is made up of 16 amino acids. Unmatched junction bases numbered 10, after V lost 4 bases and J lost 7 bases. Germline V CDR1 and CDR2: KGHDR, SFDVKD.

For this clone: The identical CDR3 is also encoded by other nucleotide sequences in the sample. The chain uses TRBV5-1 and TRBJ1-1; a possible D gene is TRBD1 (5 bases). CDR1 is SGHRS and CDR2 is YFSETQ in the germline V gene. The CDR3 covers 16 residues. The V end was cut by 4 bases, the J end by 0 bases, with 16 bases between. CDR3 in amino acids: CASSPGQGGMNTEAFF. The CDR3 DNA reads TGCGCCAGCAGCCCCGGACAAGGTGGAATGAACACTGAAGCTTTCTTT. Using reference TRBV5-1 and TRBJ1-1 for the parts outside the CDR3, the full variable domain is KAGVTQTPRYLIKTRGQQVTLSCSPISGHRSVSWYQQTPGQGLQFLFEYFSETQRNKGNFPGRFSGRQFSNSRSEMNVSTLELGDSALYLCASSPGQGGMNTEAFFGQGTRLTVV.

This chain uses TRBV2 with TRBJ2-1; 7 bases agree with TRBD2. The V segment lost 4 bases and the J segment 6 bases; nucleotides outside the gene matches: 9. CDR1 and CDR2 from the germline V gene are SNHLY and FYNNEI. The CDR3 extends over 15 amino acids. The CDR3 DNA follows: TGTGCCAGCAGTGTTCTAGGACTAGGATTCAATGAGCAGTTCTTC. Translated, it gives CASSVLGLGFNEQFF.

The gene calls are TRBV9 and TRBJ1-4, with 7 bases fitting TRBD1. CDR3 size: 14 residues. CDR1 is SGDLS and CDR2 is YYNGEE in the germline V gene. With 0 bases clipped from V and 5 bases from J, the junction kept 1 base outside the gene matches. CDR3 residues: CASSVDRGNEKLFF. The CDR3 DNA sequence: TGTGCCAGCAGCGTAGACAGGGGAAATGAAAAACTGTTTTTT.

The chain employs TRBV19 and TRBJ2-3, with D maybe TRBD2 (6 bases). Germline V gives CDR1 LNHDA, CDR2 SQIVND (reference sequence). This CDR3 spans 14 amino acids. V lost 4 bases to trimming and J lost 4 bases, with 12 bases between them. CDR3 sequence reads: CASSTFGGADTQYF. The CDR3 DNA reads TGTGCCAGTAGTACATTCGGCGGGGCAGATACGCAGTATTTT.

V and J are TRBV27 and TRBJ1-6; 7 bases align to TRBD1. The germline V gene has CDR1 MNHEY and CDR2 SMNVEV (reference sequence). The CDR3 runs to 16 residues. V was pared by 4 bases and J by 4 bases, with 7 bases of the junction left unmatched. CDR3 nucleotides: TGTGCCAGCAGTTACACAGGGGTATCGTATAATTCACCCCTCCACTTT. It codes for CASSYTGVSYNSPLHF.

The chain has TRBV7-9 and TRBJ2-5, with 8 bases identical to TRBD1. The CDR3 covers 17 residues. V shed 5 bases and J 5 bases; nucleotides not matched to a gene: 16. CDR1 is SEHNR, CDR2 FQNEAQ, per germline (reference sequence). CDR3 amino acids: CASSGTTKTGDRETQYF. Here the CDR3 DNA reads TGTGCCAGCAGCGGGACGACTAAGACAGGGGATCGCGAGACCCAGTACTTC.

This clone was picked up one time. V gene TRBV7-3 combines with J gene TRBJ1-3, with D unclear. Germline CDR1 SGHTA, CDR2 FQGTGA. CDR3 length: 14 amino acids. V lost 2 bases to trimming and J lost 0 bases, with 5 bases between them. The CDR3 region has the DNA TGTGCCAGCAGCTTACCCAGCTCTGGAAACACCATATATTTT. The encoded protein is CASSLPSSGNTIYF.

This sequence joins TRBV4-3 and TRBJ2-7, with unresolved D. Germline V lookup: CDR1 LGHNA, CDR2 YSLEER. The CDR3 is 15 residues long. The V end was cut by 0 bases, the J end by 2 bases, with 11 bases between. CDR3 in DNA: TGCGCCAGCAGCCAAGATCGAGGTGGAACCTACGAGCAGTACTTC. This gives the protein CASSQDRGGTYEQYF.

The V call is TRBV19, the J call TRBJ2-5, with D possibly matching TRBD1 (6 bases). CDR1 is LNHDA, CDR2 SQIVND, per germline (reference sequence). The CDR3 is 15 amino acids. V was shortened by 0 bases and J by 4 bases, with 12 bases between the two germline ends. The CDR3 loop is CASSIDYRVSETQYF. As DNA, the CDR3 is TGTGCCAGTAGTATAGACTACAGGGTTTCAGAGACCCAGTACTTC.

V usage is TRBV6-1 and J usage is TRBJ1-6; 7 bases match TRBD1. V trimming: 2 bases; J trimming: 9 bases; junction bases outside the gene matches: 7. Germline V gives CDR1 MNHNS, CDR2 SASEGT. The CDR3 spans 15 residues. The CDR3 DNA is TGTGCCAGCAGTGAAACAGGGGATTTAGTTTCACCCCTCCACTTT. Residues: CASSETGDLVSPLHF.

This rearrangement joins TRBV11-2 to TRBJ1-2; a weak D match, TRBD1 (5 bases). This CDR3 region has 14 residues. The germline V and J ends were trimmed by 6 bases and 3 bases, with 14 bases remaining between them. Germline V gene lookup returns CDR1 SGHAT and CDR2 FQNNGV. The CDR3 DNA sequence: TGTGCCAGCAGTTACCTCGAACAGGACTATGGCTACACCTTC. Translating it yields CASSYLEQDYGYTF.

In DNA form, the CDR3 reads TGTGCCAGCAGCTCCCCCCGCGGGAGCTCCTACAATGAGCAGTTCTTC. Protein: CASSSPRGSSYNEQFF. The rearrangement joins TRBV11-2 to TRBJ2-1; 7 nucleotides align to TRBD2. V shed 4 bases and J 0 bases; nucleotides not matched to a gene: 6. The CDR3 covers 16 residues. Germline V CDR1 and CDR2: SGHAT, FQNNGV.

DNA of the CDR3: TGTGCCAGCAGTCTCGCCCGGGGCTCTGGAAACACCATATATTTT. It is translated as CASSLARGSGNTIYF. This sequence joins TRBV6-1 and TRBJ1-3; no reliable D call. V lost 5 bases, J lost 0 bases, and 11 bases lay in between. Germline V gene sequence: CDR1 MNHNS, CDR2 SASEGT. This CDR3 region has 15 residues.

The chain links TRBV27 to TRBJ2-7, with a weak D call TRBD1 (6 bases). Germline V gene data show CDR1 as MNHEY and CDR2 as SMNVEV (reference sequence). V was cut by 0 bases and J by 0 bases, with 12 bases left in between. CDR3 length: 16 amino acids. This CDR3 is CASSLSWQGLSYEQYF. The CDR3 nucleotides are TGTGCCAGCAGTTTATCTTGGCAGGGGCTCTCCTACGAGCAGTACTTC.

The CDR3 bases are TGTGCCAGCAGCTTTATAGGGCCGGGGACTTTGAAGTTGAACACTGAAGCTTTCTTT. Translating it yields CASSFIGPGTLKLNTEAFF. The chain employs TRBV12-1 and TRBJ1-1. TRBV12-1 is labeled a pseudogene. The CDR3 consists of 19 residues.

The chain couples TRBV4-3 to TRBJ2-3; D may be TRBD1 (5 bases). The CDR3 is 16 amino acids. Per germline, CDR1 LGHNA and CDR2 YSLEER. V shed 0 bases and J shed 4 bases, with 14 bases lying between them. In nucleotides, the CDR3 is TGCGCCAGCAGCCAAGATCCCAGGGAAAGGTCAGATACGCAGTATTTT. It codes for CASSQDPRERSDTQYF.

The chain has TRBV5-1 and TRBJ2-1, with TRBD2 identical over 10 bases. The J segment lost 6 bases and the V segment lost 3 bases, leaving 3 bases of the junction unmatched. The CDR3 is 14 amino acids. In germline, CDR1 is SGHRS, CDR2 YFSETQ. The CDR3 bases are TGCGCCAGCAGCTCTCCTAGCGGGAGCAATGAGCAGTTCTTC. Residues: CASSSPSGSNEQFF.

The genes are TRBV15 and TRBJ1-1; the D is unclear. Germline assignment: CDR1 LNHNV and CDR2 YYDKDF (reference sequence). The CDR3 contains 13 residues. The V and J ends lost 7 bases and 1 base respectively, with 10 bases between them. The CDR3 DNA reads TGTGCCACCAAGTCCAGACAGAACACTGAAGCTTTCTTT. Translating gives CATKSRQNTEAFF.

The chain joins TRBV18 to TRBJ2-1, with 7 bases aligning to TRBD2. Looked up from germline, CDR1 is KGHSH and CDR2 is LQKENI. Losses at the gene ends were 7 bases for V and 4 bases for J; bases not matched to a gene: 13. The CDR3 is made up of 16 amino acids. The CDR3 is CASLPGGRTAYNEQFF. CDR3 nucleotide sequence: TGTGCCAGCTTACCGGGGGGACGGACCGCGTACAATGAGCAGTTCTTC.

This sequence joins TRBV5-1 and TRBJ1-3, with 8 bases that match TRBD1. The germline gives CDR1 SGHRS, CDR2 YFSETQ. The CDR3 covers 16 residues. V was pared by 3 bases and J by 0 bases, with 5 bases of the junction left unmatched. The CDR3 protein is CASSSTGQGSGNTIYF. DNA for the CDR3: TGCGCCAGCAGCTCGACCGGACAGGGCTCTGGAAACACCATATATTTT.